One and the same sample provided the 26 T cell receptor beta chains below, sequenced in a study of blood T cell repertoires in COVID-19. Profiled with immunoSEQ multiplex PCR; TCRdb holds only in-frame clones, not every one. The table lists roughly 100,000 clones, 70% to 85% of them singletons, with about 9% in the top ten. Material: peripheral blood. The source of these receptors is a man aged 55-75 years with active or convalescent COVID-19.

V and J are TRBV27 and TRBJ2-2; D uncertain. The germline gives CDR1 MNHEY, CDR2 SMNVEV (reference sequence). The CDR3 covers 17 residues. V was shortened by 2 bases and J by 0 bases, with 13 bases between the two germline ends. This chain's CDR3 is CASSLISAVSNTGELFF. The CDR3 DNA reads TGTGCCAGCAGTTTAATTTCGGCGGTGTCGAACACCGGGGAGCTGTTTTTT.

The rearrangement uses TRBV3-1 (or the pseudogene TRBV3-2) and TRBJ2-1; a weak D match, TRBD1 (6 bases). Trimming stripped 1 base from V and 0 bases from J, with 10 bases between. Germline V gene sequence: CDR1 LGHDT, CDR2 YNNKEL (reference sequence). CDR3 length: 16 amino acids. This chain's CDR3 is CASSQVRGSSYNEQFF. In nucleotides, the CDR3 is TGTGCCAGCAGCCAAGTTAGGGGGAGCTCCTACAATGAGCAGTTCTTC.

This clone was observed a single time. The CDR3 region has the DNA TGTGCCACCAGCAGAGGGGGCATAACCGCATTTAATGAAAAACTGTTTTTT. As protein: CATSRGGITAFNEKLFF. The rearrangement uses TRBV15 and TRBJ1-4; maybe TRBD1 (5 bases). The CDR3 has 17 amino acids. V was pared by 1 base and J by 4 bases, with 16 bases between. Germline CDR1 LNHNV, CDR2 YYDKDF (reference sequence).

J is TRBJ1-4 and V is TRBV25-1, with D possibly matching TRBD1 (6 bases). Germline CDR1 is MGHDK and CDR2 is SYGVNS. The CDR3 has 14 amino acids. The germline V and J ends were trimmed by 4 bases and 13 bases, with 19 bases remaining between them. CDR3 protein: CASSASTKGDALFF. DNA of the CDR3: TGTGCCAGCAGTGCCTCTACGAAGGGGGATGCACTGTTTTTT.

This clone appeared a few times. The CDR3 bases are TGTGCCAGCAGCCAAGATATCGGGGAGCAGTTCTTC. Its translation: CASSQDIGEQFF. V gene TRBV3-1 (or the pseudogene TRBV3-2) combines with J gene TRBJ2-1; D uncertain. Germline CDR1 is LGHDT and CDR2 is YNNKEL (reference sequence). The V gene lost 0 bases and the J gene lost 10 bases, with 7 bases spanning the gap. This CDR3 contains 12 residues.

The V gene is TRBV6-5, the J gene TRBJ1-6; D may be TRBD1 (5 bases). Germline-derived CDR1 and CDR2 are MNHEY and SVGAGI. The V end was cut by 2 bases, the J end by 6 bases, with 8 bases between. The CDR3 covers 14 residues. The CDR3 is CASSYGGSNSPLHF. The DNA of the CDR3 is TGTGCCAGCAGTTACGGGGGGAGTAATTCACCCCTCCACTTT.

The V call is TRBV10-1, the J call TRBJ2-1, with D unclear. V was pared by 2 bases and J by 7 bases, with 9 bases between. The CDR3 totals 13 residues. Germline V gives CDR1 WNHNN, CDR2 SYGVQD (reference sequence). CDR3 protein: CASSETLRNEQFF. In DNA form, the CDR3 reads TGCGCCAGCAGTGAGACCCTACGAAATGAGCAGTTCTTC.

In its sample, this clone was seen once. The chain couples TRBV7-2 to TRBJ1-5; TRBD1 matches 9 bases. Germline V gene lookup returns CDR1 SGHTA and CDR2 FQGNSA. V lost 5 bases, J lost 7 bases, and 6 bases stayed unmatched. The CDR3 consists of 14 residues. The chain's CDR3 is CASSQGQGNQPQHF. For the CDR3, the DNA is TGTGCCAGCAGCCAGGGACAGGGTAACCAGCCCCAGCATTTT. The variable domain in full, completed from reference TRBV7-2 and TRBJ1-5, reads GAGVSQSPSNKVTEKGKDVELRCDPISGHTALYWYRQSLGQGLEFLIYFQGNSAPDKSGLPSDRFSAERTGGSVSTLTIQRTQQEDSAVYLCASSQGQGNQPQHFGDGTRLSIL.

This clone was recorded many times. V is TRBV28 and J is TRBJ1-1; 7 nucleotides match TRBD1. CDR1 is MDHEN, CDR2 SYDVKM, per germline. The length of the CDR3 is 17 residues. Losses at the gene ends were 3 bases for V and 1 base for J; bases not matched to a gene: 11. CDR3: CASSFADRVGRNTEAFF. In DNA form, the CDR3 reads TGTGCCAGCAGTTTTGCCGACAGGGTGGGGAGGAACACTGAAGCTTTCTTT.

This rearrangement joins TRBV11-1 to TRBJ2-7, with TRBD2 identical over 10 bases. The CDR3 covers 15 residues. The junction had 7 bases not matched to a gene; V was cut back by 2 bases and J by 6 bases. Germline CDR1 is SGHAT and CDR2 is FQDESV (reference sequence). DNA of the CDR3: TGTGCCAGCAGCTTAAGCACTAGCGGGACCGGCGAGCAGTACGTC. As protein: CASSLSTSGTGEQYV.

In DNA, the CDR3 is TGTGCCAGCAGCTTAGGGGCGGGGGAGACCCAGTACTTC. Protein: CASSLGAGETQYF. This rearrangement joins TRBV5-4 to TRBJ2-5, with a tentative D call TRBD2 (6 bases). CDR3 length: 13 amino acids. Germline CDR1 SGHNT, CDR2 YYREEE (reference sequence). V was pared by 2 bases and J by 5 bases, with 10 bases between.

V is TRBV7-9 and J is TRBJ1-5; TRBD1 is a possible D gene (5 bases). In germline, CDR1 is SEHNR, CDR2 FQNEAQ (reference sequence). This CDR3 contains 16 residues. Deletions cut 1 base from V and 1 base from J, with 11 bases between. This chain's CDR3 is CASSLGGRQSNQPQHF. The DNA for the CDR3 is TGTGCCAGCAGCTTAGGGGGCAGGCAAAGCAATCAGCCCCAGCATTTT. The complete variable domain, with remaining parts taken from reference TRBV7-9 and TRBJ1-5, reads DTGVSQNPRHKITKRGQNVTFRCDPISEHNRLYWYRQTLGQGPEFLTYFQNEAQLEKSRLLSDRFSAERPKGSFSTLEIQRTEQGDSAMYLCASSLGGRQSNQPQHFGDGTRLSIL.

The V and J genes are TRBV28 and TRBJ2-1, with D tentatively TRBD1 (6 bases). This CDR3 has 11 residues. Per germline, CDR1 MDHEN and CDR2 SYDVKM. V lost 6 bases to trimming and J lost 9 bases, with 9 bases between them. Here the CDR3 reads CASSDRFEQFF. CDR3 nucleotide sequence: TGTGCCAGCAGCGACAGGTTTGAGCAGTTCTTC.

The chain uses TRBV5-6 and TRBJ2-2; maybe TRBD1 (6 bases). Germline V gene sequence: CDR1 SGHDT, CDR2 YYEEEE. The V and J ends lost 6 bases and 2 bases respectively, with 14 bases between them. The CDR3 contains 15 residues. The CDR3 loop reads CASTYTGSNTGELFF. The CDR3 DNA is TGTGCCAGCACTTACACAGGGTCAAACACCGGGGAGCTGTTTTTT.

This clone was recorded once. The chain combines TRBV18 with TRBJ2-2; 8 bases fit TRBD2. With V trimmed by 1 base and J by 5 bases, 9 bases remained unmatched. Looked up from germline, CDR1 is KGHSH and CDR2 is LQKENI. The CDR3 loop spans 17 amino acids. CDR3 sequence: CASSPRSAGVRTGELFF. CDR3 in DNA: TGTGCCAGCTCACCACGCTCAGCGGGAGTAAGAACCGGGGAGCTGTTTTTT.

This chain uses TRBV11-2 with TRBJ2-7; 9 bases are shared with TRBD1. The CDR3 runs 14 residues. The junction had 6 bases not matched to a gene; V was cut back by 5 bases and J by 4 bases. Germline V gene lookup returns CDR1 SGHAT and CDR2 FQNNGV. The CDR3 DNA reads TGTGCCAGCAGCCTACAGGGGGCACGATACGAGCAGTACTTC. This sequence encodes CASSLQGARYEQYF.

V usage is TRBV6-4 and J usage is TRBJ2-1; perhaps TRBD1 as D (6 bases). The CDR3 runs 13 residues. Germline V gene sequence: CDR1 MRHNA, CDR2 SNTAGT. Trimming stripped 8 bases from V and 4 bases from J, with 12 bases between. Here the CDR3 reads CASARDTYNEQFF. CDR3 DNA: TGTGCCAGCGCCCGGGACACATACAATGAGCAGTTCTTC.

This chain uses TRBV10-3 with TRBJ1-1, with D tentatively TRBD1 (6 bases). In germline, CDR1 is ENHRY, CDR2 SYGVKD. CDR3 length: 12 amino acids. Trimming shortened V by 6 bases and J by 1 base, and 6 bases separated the two germline ends. This CDR3 is CAIRTGNTEAFF. The CDR3 nucleotides are TGTGCCATCAGGACAGGGAACACTGAAGCTTTCTTT.

The gene calls are TRBV28 and TRBJ1-1; D is perhaps TRBD1 (6 bases). This CDR3 is 11 amino acids long. The germline V gene has CDR1 MDHEN and CDR2 SYDVKM. Trimming removed 10 bases from V and 8 bases from J, with 14 bases in between. The chain's CDR3 is CATGEGEEAFF. The CDR3 nucleotides read TGTGCCACCGGGGAGGGGGAGGAAGCTTTCTTT.

This rearrangement joins TRBV28 to TRBJ1-5; D perhaps matches TRBD1 (6 bases). The germline V gene has CDR1 MDHEN and CDR2 SYDVKM. V lost 8 bases, J lost 7 bases, and 21 bases lay in between. The CDR3 runs 15 residues. The CDR3 protein is CASGPLQGNVQPQHF. The DNA of the CDR3 is TGTGCCAGCGGTCCCCTACAGGGAAACGTGCAGCCCCAGCATTTT.

In this sample, this clone turned up a few times. The chain carries TRBV29-1 and TRBJ1-2; 12 positions agree with TRBD1. V dropped 0 bases and J dropped 0; count of bases not matched to a gene: 8. CDR1 is SQVTM and CDR2 is ANQGSEA in the germline V gene. The CDR3 spans 18 residues. The DNA of the CDR3 is TGCAGCGTTGAAGATCGTGGGACAGGGGGCCTAGCTAACTATGGCTACACCTTC. This encodes CSVEDRGTGGLANYGYTF.

The chain employs TRBV27 and TRBJ1-5; the D gene is possibly TRBD1 (5 bases). CDR1 is MNHEY and CDR2 is SMNVEV in the germline V gene (reference sequence). Trimming removed 6 bases at V and 1 base at J, with 7 bases between. This CDR3 region has 13 residues. The CDR3 DNA is TGTGCCAGCAGCGGGGGGAGCAATCAGCCCCAGCATTTT. It encodes CASSGGSNQPQHF.

CDR3 region: CASSHIGGGSSYNSPLHF. The CDR3 DNA follows: TGTGCCAGCAGCCATATAGGGGGGGGAAGCTCCTATAATTCACCCCTCCACTTT. The V call is TRBV4-2, the J call TRBJ1-6; tentative D call: TRBD1 (6 bases). V was shortened by 3 bases and J by 0 bases, with 15 bases between the two germline ends. The CDR3 consists of 18 residues. Germline CDR1 and CDR2: LGHNA and YNFKEQ.

The CDR3 DNA reads TGTGCCAGTAGCCCCAACAGGGGATACTATGAAAAACTGTTTTTT. This translates into CASSPNRGYYEKLFF. The chain uses TRBV19 and TRBJ1-4; 7 bases match TRBD1. This CDR3 spans 15 amino acids. Germline-derived CDR1 and CDR2 are LNHDA and SQIVND (reference sequence). V gave up 6 bases and J gave up 6 bases; unmatched junction bases: 10.

The rearrangement uses TRBV7-8 and TRBJ2-1; D is unclear. The ends were cut back, 5 bases at V and 3 bases at J, with 8 bases in the middle. Germline assignment: CDR1 SGHVS and CDR2 FQNEAQ. This CDR3 comprises 13 residues. The CDR3 protein is CASSRELYNEQFF. DNA of the CDR3: TGTGCCAGCAGCCGTGAGCTCTACAATGAGCAGTTCTTC.

The chain joins TRBV14 to TRBJ2-3; TRBD2 matches 9 bases. V was clipped by 1 base and J by 3 bases; unmatched bases: 2. Germline CDR1 SGHDN, CDR2 FVKESK. The CDR3 contains 15 residues. For the CDR3, the DNA is TGTGCCAGCAGCCAAGTAGCGGGAGTTACAGATACGCAGTATTTT. It specifies CASSQVAGVTDTQYF. Based on the CDR3 plus reference TRBV14 and TRBJ2-3, the full variable domain is EAGVTQFPSHSVIEKGQTVTLRCDPISGHDNLYWYRRVMGKEIKFLLHFVKESKQDESGMPNNRFLAERTGGTYSTLKVQPAELEDSGVYFCASSQVAGVTDTQYFGPGTRLTVL.